Detailed here is one T cell receptor beta chain. Its target is unknown. J lost 0 bases, V lost 2 bases, and 3 bases had no gene match. The V gene's germline CDR1 is GTSNPN and CDR2 SVGIG (reference sequence). The CDR3 spans 15 residues. The data stem from a study of relationships among human T cell subsets. General study points: A couple of pan T samples were processed with pan B cells. Over 50% of CD8+ cytotoxic sequences were in clones over 100 reads; regulatory and Th2 had few. Th1, Th2 and regulatory subsets overlapped substantially in CDR3 sequences.

From mRNA, alpha and beta CDR3 regions were amplified using semiquantitative ARM-PCR. In ARM-PCR, communal superprimers followed tagged nested gene-specific primers for exponential amplification. One entry per CDR3 protein results from TCRdb running MiXCR on the multiplex PCR reads. The sample lists roughly 15,000 distinct CDR3 sequences; 62% were seen once. The TCR originated in a man in his forties or fifties in good health. The chain recombines TRBV30 with TRBJ2-1; TRBD2 agrees at 8 bases. The sample consisted of total T cells sorted from blood. In DNA form, the CDR3 reads TGTGCCTGGAGTCTAAGCGGGAGCTCCTACAATGAGCAGTTCTTC. It translates to CAWSLSGSSYNEQFF.